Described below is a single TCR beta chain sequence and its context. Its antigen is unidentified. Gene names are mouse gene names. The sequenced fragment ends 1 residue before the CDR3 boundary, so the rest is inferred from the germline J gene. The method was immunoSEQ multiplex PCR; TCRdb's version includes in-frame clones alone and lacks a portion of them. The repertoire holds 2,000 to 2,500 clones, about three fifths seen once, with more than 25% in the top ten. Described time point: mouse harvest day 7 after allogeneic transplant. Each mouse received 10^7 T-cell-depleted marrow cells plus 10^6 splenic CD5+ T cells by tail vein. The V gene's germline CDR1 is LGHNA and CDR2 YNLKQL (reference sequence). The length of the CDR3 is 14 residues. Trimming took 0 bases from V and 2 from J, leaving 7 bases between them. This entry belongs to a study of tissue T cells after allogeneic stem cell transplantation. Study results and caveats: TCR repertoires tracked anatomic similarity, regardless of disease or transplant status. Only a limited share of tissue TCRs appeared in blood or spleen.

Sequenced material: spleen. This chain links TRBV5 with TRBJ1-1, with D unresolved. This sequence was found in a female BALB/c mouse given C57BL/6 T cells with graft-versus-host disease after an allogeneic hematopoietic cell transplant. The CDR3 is CASSQEGFNTEVFF. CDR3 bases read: TGTGCCAGCAGCCAAGAAGGATTCAACACAGAAGTCTTC.